This is a list of T cell receptor beta chains from one sample in a study of OX40 agonist ivuxolimab in advanced cancers. Sequencing was performed with immunoSEQ multiplex PCR; in TCRdb, only in-frame clones are kept and a portion is missing. In the table there are tens of thousands of clones, around 80% of which are singletons. The sequences come from CD4+ or CD8+ T cells sorted from blood, collected in a trial of the OX40 agonist ivuxolimab. The receptors were sampled from an adult with an advanced solid tumor such as melanoma, head and neck, liver or kidney cancer. The CDR3 runs from the conserved cysteine through the conserved F or W. The D gene is left open where the match is weak. Only part of the rows carry a size: once, few, many, or a class if the clone is expanded.

v_call	clone_size	j_call	d_call	cdr3_aa	cdr3_nt
TRBV29-1	NA	TRBJ1-1	NA	CSVEVRAGKVEAFF	TGCAGCGTTGAAGTGAGGGCGGGGAAAGTTGAAGCTTTCTTT
TRBV6-6	NA	TRBJ1-3	NA	CASGSSNGNTIYF	TGTGCCAGCGGCAGTTCAAACGGAAACACCATATATTTT
TRBV9	few	TRBJ2-1	NA	CASSVVSLIGDEQFF	TGTGCCAGCAGCGTAGTTAGCCTGATTGGAGATGAGCAGTTCTTC
TRBV10-3	NA	TRBJ1-3	NA	CAISEQVGGSGNTIYF	TGTGCCATCAGTGAGCAAGTGGGGGGCTCTGGAAACACCATATATTTT
TRBV6-5	few	TRBJ2-5	TRBD2	CASSSGKGQETQYF	TGTGCCAGCAGTAGCGGGAAAGGGCAAGAGACCCAGTACTTC
TRBV14	NA	TRBJ2-3	NA	CASSHMNTDTQYF	TGTGCCAGCAGCCATATGAACACAGATACGCAGTATTTT
TRBV6-5	NA	TRBJ2-7	NA	CASSYGAGPGEQYF	TGTGCCAGCAGTTACGGGGCAGGGCCCGGGGAGCAGTACTTC
TRBV30	NA	TRBJ2-1	NA	CAWKEMDEQFF	TGTGCCTGGAAGGAGATGGATGAGCAGTTCTTC
TRBV7-9	few	TRBJ2-1	NA	CACDQYNEQFF	TGTGCCTGCGACCAGTACAATGAGCAGTTCTTC
TRBV5-1	NA	TRBJ2-3	TRBD1	CASSLAGGSGTDTQYF	TGCGCCAGCAGCTTGGCAGGGGGCTCGGGCACAGATACGCAGTATTTT
TRBV5-1	few	TRBJ1-3	NA	CASSLAAGSSGNTIYF	TGCGCCAGCAGCTTGGCTGCGGGGAGCTCTGGAAACACCATATATTTT
TRBV30	few	TRBJ1-3	NA	CAWKKAGNTIYF	TGTGCCTGGAAGAAGGCCGGAAACACCATATATTTT
TRBV5-4	NA	TRBJ1-3	NA	CASSSGGGAGNTIYF	TGTGCCAGCAGCTCCGGCGGGGGCGCTGGAAACACCATATATTTT
TRBV7-8	NA	TRBJ2-1	TRBD1	CASSERRRTGTNNEQFF	TGTGCCAGCAGCGAACGTAGAAGGACAGGCACGAACAATGAGCAGTTCTTC
TRBV19	NA	TRBJ2-3	TRBD1	CASSRPGQGTDTQYF	TGTGCCAGTAGTCGTCCGGGACAGGGCACAGATACGCAGTATTTT